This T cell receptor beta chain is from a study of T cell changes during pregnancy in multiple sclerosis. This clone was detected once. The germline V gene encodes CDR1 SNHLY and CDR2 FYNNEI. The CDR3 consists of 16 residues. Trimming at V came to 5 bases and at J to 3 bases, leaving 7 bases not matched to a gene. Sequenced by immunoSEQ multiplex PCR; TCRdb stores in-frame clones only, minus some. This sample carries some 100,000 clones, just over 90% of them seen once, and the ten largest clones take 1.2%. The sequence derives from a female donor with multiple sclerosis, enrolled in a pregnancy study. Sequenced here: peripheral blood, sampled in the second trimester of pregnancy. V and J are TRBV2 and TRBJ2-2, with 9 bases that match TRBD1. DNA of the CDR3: TGTGCCAGCAGTCGTACAGGGGGCGTGGACACCGGGGAGCTGTTTTTT. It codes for CASSRTGGVDTGELFF.